A single sample gave rise to the 20 T cell receptor beta chains below, sequenced in a study of a mutant IDH1 vaccine in newly diagnosed glioma. Here immunoSEQ multiplex PCR was the method, and the copy in TCRdb shows in-frame clones only, minus some. There are around 92,000 clones in the sample; under 90% occur only once, and roughly 6.8% lies in the top ten. Time point in this sample: baseline, week 1 (first vaccination visit). The treatment denotes: pre-vaccination baseline after standard-of-care therapy. This material consisted of PBMCs, taken from a glioma patient treated with radiotherapy, temozolomide or both. All receptors derive from a woman aged 50 to 60 with glioma.

As regards this clone: Other DNA sequences within the sample encode an identical CDR3. The chain employs TRBV7-9 and TRBJ2-7; D unresolved. The CDR3 has 13 amino acids. Germline assignment: CDR1 SEHNR and CDR2 FQNEAQ (reference sequence). The V end was cut by 5 bases, the J end by 1 base, with 9 bases between. CDR3 sequence reads: CASSRTDSYEQYF. For the CDR3, the DNA is TGTGCCAGCAGCCGGACGGATTCCTACGAGCAGTACTTC.

This chain uses TRBV14 with TRBJ2-7; 9 bases agree with TRBD1. This CDR3 comprises 16 residues. Germline loops: CDR1 SGHDN, CDR2 FVKESK. V lost 2 bases to trimming and J lost 5 bases; unmatched junction nucleotides: 10. The CDR3 sequence is CASSQIRTGDHHEQYF. CDR3 DNA sequence: TGTGCCAGCAGCCAAATTCGGACAGGGGATCACCACGAGCAGTACTTC.

This chain links TRBV30 with TRBJ1-2; D is unresolved. The CDR3 covers 16 residues. Germline V CDR1 and CDR2: GTSNPN, SVGIG (reference sequence). Trimming removed 0 bases from V and 4 bases from J, with 18 bases in between. This CDR3 reads CAWSVGSPGWGYGYTF. CDR3 DNA: TGTGCCTGGAGTGTTGGCTCTCCGGGCTGGGGCTATGGCTACACCTTC.

This clone was counted once. The chain recombines TRBV25-1 with TRBJ2-3; 7 bases are shared with TRBD1. CDR1 and CDR2 from the germline V gene are MGHDK and SYGVNS. The CDR3 is made up of 15 amino acids. J was trimmed by 2 bases and V by 6 bases; bases with no gene match: 8. The CDR3 here is CASSPDRDSTDTQYF. CDR3 sequence (DNA): TGTGCCAGCAGCCCTGACAGGGATTCCACAGATACGCAGTATTTT.

The genes are TRBV5-5 and TRBJ2-6; D perhaps matches TRBD1 (5 bases). The CDR3 totals 15 residues. The ends were cut back, 1 base at V and 0 bases at J, with 5 bases in the middle. Germline CDR1 SGHKS, CDR2 YYEKEE (reference sequence). In nucleotides, the CDR3 is TGTGCCAGCAGCTTGCAGGGCTCTGGGGCCAACGTCCTGACTTTC. It encodes CASSLQGSGANVLTF.

The chain combines TRBV5-4 with TRBJ2-2, with 11 bases matching TRBD1. Germline lookup yields CDR1 SGHNT and CDR2 YYREEE (reference sequence). V gave up 0 bases and J gave up 4 bases; unmatched junction bases: 5. The CDR3 length is 17 residues. CDR3 bases: TGTGCCAGCAGCTTGGGTGGGGACAGGGGGACCACCGGGGAGCTGTTTTTT. The encoded protein is CASSLGGDRGTTGELFF.

This clone was counted between two and nine times. V is TRBV15 and J is TRBJ1-6; TRBD1 might be the D (5 bases). Germline lookup yields CDR1 LNHNV and CDR2 YYDKDF (reference sequence). The CDR3 totals 16 residues. The V end was cut by 3 bases, the J end by 10 bases, with 19 bases between. The CDR3 sequence: CATSRDLNGGESPLHF. The CDR3 DNA sequence: TGTGCCACCAGCAGGGATTTAAACGGGGGGGAATCACCCCTCCACTTT. Filled out from reference TRBV15 and TRBJ1-6, the complete variable domain reads DAMVIQNPRYQVTQFGKPVTLSCSQTLNHNVMYWYQQKSSQAPKLLFHYYDKDFNNEADTPDNFQSRRPNTSFCFLDIRSPGLGDTAMYLCATSRDLNGGESPLHFGNGTRLTVT.

The chain links TRBV10-3 to TRBJ1-5, with a possible D match to TRBD1 (5 bases). Trimming pared 3 bases from V and 3 bases from J, leaving 12 bases between. Germline values: CDR1 ENHRY, CDR2 SYGVKD. The length of the CDR3 is 15 residues. CDR3 bases: TGTGCCATCAGTGATTCGGGGGAATACAATCAGCCCCAGCATTTT. It encodes CAISDSGEYNQPQHF.

The V call is TRBV19, the J call TRBJ1-5; D not certain. The CDR3 length is 14 residues. From germline, CDR1 is LNHDA and CDR2 SQIVND (reference sequence). V was trimmed by 11 bases and J by 2 bases, leaving 16 bases between them. Here the CDR3 reads CASRTSRGNQPQHF. The CDR3 DNA follows: TGTGCCTCCCGGACCTCTAGAGGCAATCAGCCCCAGCATTTT.

CDR3 DNA sequence: TGTGCCAGCAGCCAAGTAGGGAGGGACTATGGCTACACCTTC. Residues: CASSQVGRDYGYTF. This rearrangement joins TRBV4-2 to TRBJ1-2; D is unclear. V lost 1 base and J lost 3, with 9 bases in between. The CDR3 length is 14 residues. CDR1 is LGHNA and CDR2 is YNFKEQ in the germline V gene.

The rearrangement joins TRBV4-3 to TRBJ2-7; 15 positions agree with TRBD2. V lost 1 base and J lost 0; bases outside the gene matches: 7. This CDR3 contains 19 residues. Germline assignment: CDR1 LGHNA and CDR2 YSLEER. CDR3 in DNA: TGCGCCAGCAGCCAAGCAGCCGGGACTAGCGGGGGGAGCTCCTACGAGCAGTACTTC. Amino acid sequence: CASSQAAGTSGGSSYEQYF.

The chain carries TRBV7-9 and TRBJ1-3; D is ambiguous. The CDR3 has 15 residues. V was cut by 1 base and J by 4 bases, with 11 bases left in between. Looked up from germline, CDR1 is SEHNR and CDR2 is FQNEAQ (reference sequence). For the CDR3, the DNA is TGTGCCAGCAGCTTAGTTACCGTGGGCGGAAACACCATATATTTT. It translates to CASSLVTVGGNTIYF.

The chain joins TRBV6-6 to TRBJ1-2; 7 bases map to TRBD1. Germline CDR1 reads MNHNY; CDR2 reads SVGAGI (reference sequence). The trim removed 7 bases at V and 5 bases at J, leaving 7 bases unmatched. The CDR3 is 13 amino acids. This CDR3 is CASTRQGKYGYTF. In DNA, the CDR3 is TGTGCCAGCACTCGACAGGGTAAATATGGCTACACCTTC.

The chain is built from TRBV5-1 and TRBJ2-7; tentative D call: TRBD1 (5 bases). Looked up from germline, CDR1 is SGHRS and CDR2 is YFSETQ. Trimming removed 5 bases from V and 3 bases from J, with 18 bases in between. This CDR3 region has 15 residues. CDR3 sequence (DNA): TGCGCCAGCAGACAGGAAGAGAGTGCGTACTACGAGCAGTACTTC. Its protein product is CASRQEESAYYEQYF.

The rearrangement links TRBV9 to TRBJ2-7, with TRBD1 matching over 12 bases. Germline loops: CDR1 SGDLS, CDR2 YYNGEE. This CDR3 comprises 18 residues. J lost 5 bases, V lost 0 bases, and 12 bases had no gene match. CDR3 DNA sequence: TGTGCCAGCAGCGTAGGATTGGGGGGGGGACAGGGGGCCGACGAGCAGTACTTC. Encoded protein: CASSVGLGGGQGADEQYF.

The rearrangement links TRBV5-3 to TRBJ2-3; no reliable D call. TRBV5-3 is annotated as an ORF whose role is uncertain. This CDR3 region has 12 residues. The ends were cut back, 6 bases at V and 4 bases at J, with 9 bases in the middle. CDR3 residues: CARKLPPDTQYF. The CDR3 DNA is TGTGCCAGAAAACTGCCCCCAGATACGCAGTATTTT.

The chain joins TRBV6-5 to TRBJ1-1; TRBD1 agrees at 8 bases. CDR3 size: 15 residues. The germline V gene has CDR1 MNHEY and CDR2 SVGAGI. The V and J ends lost 6 bases and 6 bases, in that order; junction bases with no gene match: 12. The CDR3 region is CASSPGGQGAAEAFF. CDR3 coding DNA: TGTGCCAGCAGCCCCGGAGGGCAGGGGGCCGCTGAAGCTTTCTTT.

The chain employs TRBV19 and TRBJ1-2; D gene ambiguous. The CDR3 has 14 residues. Germline values: CDR1 LNHDA, CDR2 SQIVND (reference sequence). V lost 3 bases and J lost 2, with 10 bases in between. CDR3 sequence reads: CASSMGLLNYGYTF. The CDR3 coding sequence is TGTGCCAGTAGTATGGGTCTGTTGAACTATGGCTACACCTTC. The full variable domain, completed using reference TRBV19 and TRBJ1-2, is DGGITQSPKYLFRKEGQNVTLSCEQNLNHDAMYWYRQDPGQGLRLIYYSQIVNDFQKGDIAEGYSVSREKKESFPLTVTSAQKNPTAFYLCASSMGLLNYGYTFGSGTRLTVV.

The chain employs TRBV5-1 and TRBJ1-4, with TRBD1 matching over 8 bases. The junction had 4 bases not matched to a gene; V was cut back by 4 bases and J by 8 bases. Germline V CDR1 and CDR2: SGHRS, YFSETQ. The CDR3 runs to 13 residues. The CDR3: CASSAWTGEKLFF. CDR3 DNA sequence: TGCGCCAGCAGCGCATGGACAGGGGAAAAACTGTTTTTT.

The J gene is TRBJ2-3, the V gene TRBV5-1; D not certain. The V gene's germline CDR1 is SGHRS and CDR2 YFSETQ. The CDR3 has 15 residues. Trimming removed 3 bases at V and 2 bases at J, with 13 bases between. CDR3 amino acids: CASSSGPGSTDTQYF. The CDR3 DNA follows: TGCGCCAGCAGCTCCGGCCCTGGTTCCACAGATACGCAGTATTTT.